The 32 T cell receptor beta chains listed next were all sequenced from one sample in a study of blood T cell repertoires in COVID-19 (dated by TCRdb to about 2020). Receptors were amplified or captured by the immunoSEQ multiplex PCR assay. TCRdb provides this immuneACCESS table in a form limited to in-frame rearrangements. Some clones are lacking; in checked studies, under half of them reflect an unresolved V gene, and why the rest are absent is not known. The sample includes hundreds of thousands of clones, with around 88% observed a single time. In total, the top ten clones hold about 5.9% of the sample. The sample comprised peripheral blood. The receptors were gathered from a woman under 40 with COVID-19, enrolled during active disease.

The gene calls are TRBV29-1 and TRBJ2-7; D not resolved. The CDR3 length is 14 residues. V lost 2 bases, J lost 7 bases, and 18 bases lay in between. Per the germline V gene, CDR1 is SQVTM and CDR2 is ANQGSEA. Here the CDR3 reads CSVEIADNPTEQYF. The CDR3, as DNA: TGCAGCGTTGAAATCGCCGACAACCCTACGGAGCAGTACTTC.

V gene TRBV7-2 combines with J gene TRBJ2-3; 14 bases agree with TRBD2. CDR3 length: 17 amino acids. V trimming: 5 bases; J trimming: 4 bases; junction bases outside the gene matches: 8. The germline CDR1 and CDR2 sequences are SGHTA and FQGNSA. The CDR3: CASSLRTSGGISDTQYF. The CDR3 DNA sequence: TGTGCCAGCAGCCTTAGGACTAGCGGGGGGATCTCAGATACGCAGTATTTT.

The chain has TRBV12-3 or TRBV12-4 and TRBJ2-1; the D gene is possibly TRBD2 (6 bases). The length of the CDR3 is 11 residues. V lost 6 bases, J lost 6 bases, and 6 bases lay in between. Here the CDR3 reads CASRGGNEQFF. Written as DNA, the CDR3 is TGTGCCAGCAGGGGGGGCAATGAGCAGTTCTTC.

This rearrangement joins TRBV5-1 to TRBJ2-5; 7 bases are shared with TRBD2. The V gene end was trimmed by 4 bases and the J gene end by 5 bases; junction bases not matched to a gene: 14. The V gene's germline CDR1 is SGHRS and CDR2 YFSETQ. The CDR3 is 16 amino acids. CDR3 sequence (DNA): TGCGCCAGCAGCCCTCTAAGCGGGGCGGTAACGGAGACCCAGTACTTC. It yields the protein CASSPLSGAVTETQYF.

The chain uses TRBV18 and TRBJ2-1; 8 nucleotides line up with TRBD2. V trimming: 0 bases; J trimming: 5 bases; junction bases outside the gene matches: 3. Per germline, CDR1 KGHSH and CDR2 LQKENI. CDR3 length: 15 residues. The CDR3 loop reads CASSPPSGSNNEQFF. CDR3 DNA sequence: TGTGCCAGCTCACCACCCAGCGGGAGTAACAATGAGCAGTTCTTC.

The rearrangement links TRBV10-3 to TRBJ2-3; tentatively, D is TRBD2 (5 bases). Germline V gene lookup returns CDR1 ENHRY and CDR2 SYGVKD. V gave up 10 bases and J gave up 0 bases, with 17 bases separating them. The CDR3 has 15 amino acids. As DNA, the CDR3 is TGTGCCACACACGGACCGGGAACTAGCACAGATACGCAGTATTTT. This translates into CATHGPGTSTDTQYF.

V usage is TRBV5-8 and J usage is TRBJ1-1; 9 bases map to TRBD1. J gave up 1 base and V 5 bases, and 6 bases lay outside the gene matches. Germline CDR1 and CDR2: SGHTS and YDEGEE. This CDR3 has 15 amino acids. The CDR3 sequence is CASRGRDRANTEAFF. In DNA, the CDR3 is TGTGCCAGCAGGGGGAGGGACAGGGCGAACACTGAAGCTTTCTTT.

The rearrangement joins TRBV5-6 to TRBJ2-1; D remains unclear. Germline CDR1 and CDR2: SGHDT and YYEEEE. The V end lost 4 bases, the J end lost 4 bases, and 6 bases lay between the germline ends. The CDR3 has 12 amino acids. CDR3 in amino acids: CASSPRYNEQFF. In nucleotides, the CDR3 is TGTGCCAGCAGCCCTAGGTACAATGAGCAGTTCTTC.

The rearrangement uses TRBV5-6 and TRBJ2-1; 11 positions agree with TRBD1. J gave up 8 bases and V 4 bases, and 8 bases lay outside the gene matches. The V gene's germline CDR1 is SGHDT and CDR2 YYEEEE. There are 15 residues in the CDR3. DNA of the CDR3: TGTGCCAGCAGCGGACAGGGGGCACTTGTGTATGAGCAGTTCTTC. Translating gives CASSGQGALVYEQFF.

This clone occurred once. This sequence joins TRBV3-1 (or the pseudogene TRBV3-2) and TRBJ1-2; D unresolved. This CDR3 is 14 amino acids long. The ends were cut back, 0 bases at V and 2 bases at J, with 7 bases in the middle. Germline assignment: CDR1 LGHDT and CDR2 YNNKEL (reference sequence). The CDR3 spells CASSQDIRNYGYTF. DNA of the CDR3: TGTGCCAGCAGCCAAGATATCCGGAACTATGGCTACACCTTC.

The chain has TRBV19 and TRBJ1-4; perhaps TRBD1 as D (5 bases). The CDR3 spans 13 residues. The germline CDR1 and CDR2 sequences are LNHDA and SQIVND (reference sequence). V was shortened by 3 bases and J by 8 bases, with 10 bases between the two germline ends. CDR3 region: CASSIGGREKLFF. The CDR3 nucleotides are TGTGCCAGTAGTATCGGGGGTCGGGAAAAACTGTTTTTT.

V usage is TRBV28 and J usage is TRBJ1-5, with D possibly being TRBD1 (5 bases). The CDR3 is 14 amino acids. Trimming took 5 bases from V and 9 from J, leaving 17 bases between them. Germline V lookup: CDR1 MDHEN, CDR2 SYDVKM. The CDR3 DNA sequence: TGTGCCAGCAGTCCTTGGGGGGGAGAATGGCCCCAGCATTTT. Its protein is CASSPWGGEWPQHF.

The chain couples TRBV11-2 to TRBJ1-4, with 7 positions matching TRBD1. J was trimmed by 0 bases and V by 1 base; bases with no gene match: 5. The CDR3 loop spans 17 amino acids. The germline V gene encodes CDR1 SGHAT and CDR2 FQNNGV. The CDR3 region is CASSLGGTAPTNEKLFF. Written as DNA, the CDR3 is TGTGCCAGCAGCTTAGGCGGGACAGCCCCAACTAATGAAAAACTGTTTTTT. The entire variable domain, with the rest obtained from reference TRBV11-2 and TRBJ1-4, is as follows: EAGVAQSPRYKIIEKRQSVAFWCNPISGHATLYWYQQILGQGPKLLIQFQNNGVVDDSQLPKDRFSAERLKGVDSTLKIQPAKLEDSAVYLCASSLGGTAPTNEKLFFGSGTQLSVL.

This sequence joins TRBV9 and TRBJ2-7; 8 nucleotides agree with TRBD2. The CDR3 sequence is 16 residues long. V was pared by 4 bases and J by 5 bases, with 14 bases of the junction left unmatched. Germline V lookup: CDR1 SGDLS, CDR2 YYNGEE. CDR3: CASSPYRGGGSDEQYV. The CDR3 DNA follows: TGTGCCAGCAGCCCATACCGGGGGGGTGGTAGCGACGAGCAGTACGTC.

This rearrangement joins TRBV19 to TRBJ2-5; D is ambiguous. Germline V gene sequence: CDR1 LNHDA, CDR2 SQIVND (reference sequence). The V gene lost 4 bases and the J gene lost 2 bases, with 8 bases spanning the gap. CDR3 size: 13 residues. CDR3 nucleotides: TGTGCCAGTAGTACGGTCGATCAAGAGACCCAGTACTTC. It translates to CASSTVDQETQYF.

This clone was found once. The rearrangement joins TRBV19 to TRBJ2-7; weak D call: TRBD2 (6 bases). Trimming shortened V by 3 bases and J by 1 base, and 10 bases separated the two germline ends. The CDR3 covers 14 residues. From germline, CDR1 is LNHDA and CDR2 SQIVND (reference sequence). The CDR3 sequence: CASSMGLGSYEQYF. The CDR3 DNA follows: TGTGCCAGTAGTATGGGACTCGGGTCCTACGAGCAGTACTTC. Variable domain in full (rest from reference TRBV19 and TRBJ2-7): DGGITQSPKYLFRKEGQNVTLSCEQNLNHDAMYWYRQDPGQGLRLIYYSQIVNDFQKGDIAEGYSVSREKKESFPLTVTSAQKNPTAFYLCASSMGLGSYEQYFGPGTRLTVT.

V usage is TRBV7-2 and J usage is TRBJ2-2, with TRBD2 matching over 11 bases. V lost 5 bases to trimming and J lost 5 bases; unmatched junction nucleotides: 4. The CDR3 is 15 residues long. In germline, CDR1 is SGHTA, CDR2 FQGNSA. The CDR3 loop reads CASSQLAGVTGELFF. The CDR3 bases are TGTGCCAGCAGCCAACTAGCGGGGGTAACCGGGGAGCTGTTTTTT.

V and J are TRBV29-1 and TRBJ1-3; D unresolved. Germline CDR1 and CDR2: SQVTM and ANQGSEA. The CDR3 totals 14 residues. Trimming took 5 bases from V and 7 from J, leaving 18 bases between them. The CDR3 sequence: CSVLPPGVGNTIYF. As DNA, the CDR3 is TGCAGCGTTCTCCCCCCCGGGGTAGGGAACACCATATATTTT.

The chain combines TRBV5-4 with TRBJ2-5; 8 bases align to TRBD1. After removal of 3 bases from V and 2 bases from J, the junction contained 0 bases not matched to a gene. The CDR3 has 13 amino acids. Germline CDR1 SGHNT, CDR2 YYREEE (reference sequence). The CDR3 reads CASSWTGQETQYF. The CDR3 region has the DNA TGTGCCAGCAGCTGGACAGGGCAAGAGACCCAGTACTTC.

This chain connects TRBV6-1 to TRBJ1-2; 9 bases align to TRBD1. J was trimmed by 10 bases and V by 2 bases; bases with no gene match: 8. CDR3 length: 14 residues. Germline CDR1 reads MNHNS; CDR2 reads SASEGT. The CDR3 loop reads CASSESGTGRSYTF. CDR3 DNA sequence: TGTGCCAGCAGTGAATCCGGGACAGGGCGTTCCTACACCTTC.

In nucleotides, the CDR3 is TGTGCCAGCAGTACGGGGGTCCCCTACGAGCAGTACTTC. Its translation: CASSTGVPYEQYF. The rearrangement uses TRBV6-5 and TRBJ2-7; TRBD2 is a possible D gene (6 bases). Deletions cut 5 bases from V and 2 bases from J, with 10 bases between. The CDR3 spans 13 residues. Germline V lookup: CDR1 MNHEY, CDR2 SVGAGI.

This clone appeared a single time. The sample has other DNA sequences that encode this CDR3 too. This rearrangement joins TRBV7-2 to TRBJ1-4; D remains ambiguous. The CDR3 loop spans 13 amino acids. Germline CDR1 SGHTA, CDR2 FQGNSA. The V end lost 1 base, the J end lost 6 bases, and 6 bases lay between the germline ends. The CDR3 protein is CASSLGGDEKLFF. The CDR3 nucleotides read TGTGCCAGCAGCTTAGGTGGAGATGAAAAACTGTTTTTT.

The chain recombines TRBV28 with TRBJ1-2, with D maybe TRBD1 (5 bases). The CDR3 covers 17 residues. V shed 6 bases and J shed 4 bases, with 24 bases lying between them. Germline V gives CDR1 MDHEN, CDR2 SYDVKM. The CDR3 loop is CASSSTPGSGLRYGYTF. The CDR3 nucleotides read TGTGCCAGCAGCTCAACCCCCGGGTCAGGGTTACGCTATGGCTACACCTTC.

The CDR3 loop reads CASSLGTANTEAFF. CDR3 nucleotides: TGTGCCAGCAGTTTAGGGACAGCAAACACTGAAGCTTTCTTT. This chain uses TRBV6-2 or TRBV6-3 with TRBJ1-1; 7 bases are a match to TRBD1. The junction had 4 bases not matched to a gene; V was cut back by 4 bases and J by 2 bases. CDR3 length: 14 residues. The V gene's germline CDR1 is MNHEY and CDR2 SVGEGT.

The CDR3 loop is CASTRTVNYGYTF. As DNA, the CDR3 is TGTGCCAGTACCCGGACTGTCAACTATGGCTACACCTTC. The chain combines TRBV19 with TRBJ1-2; D not certain. Looked up from germline, CDR1 is LNHDA and CDR2 is SQIVND (reference sequence). The CDR3 is made up of 13 amino acids. Trimming pared 7 bases from V and 2 bases from J, leaving 11 bases between.

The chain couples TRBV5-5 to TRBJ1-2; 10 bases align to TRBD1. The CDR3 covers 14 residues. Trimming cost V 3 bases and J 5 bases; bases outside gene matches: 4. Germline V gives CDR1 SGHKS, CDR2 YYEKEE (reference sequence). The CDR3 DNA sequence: TGTGCCAGCAGCTCGGGACAGGGGCAATATGGCTACACCTTC. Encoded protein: CASSSGQGQYGYTF.

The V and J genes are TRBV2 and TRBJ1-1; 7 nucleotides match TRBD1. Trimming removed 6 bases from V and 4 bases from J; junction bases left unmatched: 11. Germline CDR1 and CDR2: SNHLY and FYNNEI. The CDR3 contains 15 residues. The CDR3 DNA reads TGTGCCAGCAGCGACCCGACAGGGACCCTCACTGAAGCTTTCTTT. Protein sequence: CASSDPTGTLTEAFF.

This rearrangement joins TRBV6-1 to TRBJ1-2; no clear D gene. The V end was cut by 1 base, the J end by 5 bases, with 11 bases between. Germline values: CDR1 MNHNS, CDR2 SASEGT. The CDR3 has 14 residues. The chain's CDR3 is CASSEGARSYGYTF. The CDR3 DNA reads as TGTGCCAGCAGTGAAGGCGCCAGGTCTTATGGCTACACCTTC.

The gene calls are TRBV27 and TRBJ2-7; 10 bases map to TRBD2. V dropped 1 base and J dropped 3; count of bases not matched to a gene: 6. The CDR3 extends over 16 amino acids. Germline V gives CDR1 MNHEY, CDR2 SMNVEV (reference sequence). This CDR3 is CASSLYASGGYYEQYV. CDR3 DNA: TGTGCCAGCAGTTTATATGCTAGCGGGGGATACTACGAGCAGTACGTC.

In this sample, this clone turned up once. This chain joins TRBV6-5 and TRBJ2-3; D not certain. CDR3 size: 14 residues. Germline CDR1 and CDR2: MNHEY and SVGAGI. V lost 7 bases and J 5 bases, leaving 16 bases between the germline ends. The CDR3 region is CASTLTIRQDTQYF. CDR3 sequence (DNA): TGTGCCAGCACCCTGACAATTCGACAAGATACGCAGTATTTT.

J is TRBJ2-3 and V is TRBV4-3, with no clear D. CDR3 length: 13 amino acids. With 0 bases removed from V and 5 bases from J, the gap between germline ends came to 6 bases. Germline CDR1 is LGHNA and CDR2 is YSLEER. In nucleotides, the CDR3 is TGCGCCAGCAGCCAAGAAATCCTAGATACGCAGTATTTT. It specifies CASSQEILDTQYF.

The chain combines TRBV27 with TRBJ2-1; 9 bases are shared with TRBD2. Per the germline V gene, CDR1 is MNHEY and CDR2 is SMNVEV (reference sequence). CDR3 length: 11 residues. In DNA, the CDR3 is TGTGTTAGCGGGGGATACAATGAGCAGTTCTTC. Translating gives CVSGGYNEQFF.